This TCR beta chain was profiled in a study of shared clonotypes between healthy human individuals. The trim removed 0 bases at V and 3 bases at J, leaving 4 bases unmatched. Germline V CDR1 and CDR2: SGHAT, FQNNGV. The CDR3 has 15 amino acids. Naive CD8 cells, CD45RO-negative and positively selected for CCR7, excluded terminally differentiated effector memory CD45RA+ cells. Generated by immunoSEQ multiplex PCR, the TCRdb table keeps only in-frame clones and is missing some. This sample carries 800,000 to 950,000 clones, just over 95% of them seen once, and the ten largest clones take roughly 0.23%. The clonotype originates from a man between 25 and 39 years old in good health. J is TRBJ2-7 and V is TRBV11-2; 8 nucleotides agree with TRBD2. Sequenced material: naive CD8+ T cells sorted from blood. The chain's CDR3 is CASSLEVLAGYEQYF. Here the CDR3 DNA reads TGTGCCAGCAGCTTAGAAGTCCTAGCGGGCTACGAGCAGTACTTC.